A single sample gave rise to the 32 T cell receptor beta chains below, sequenced in a study of OX40 agonist ivuxolimab in advanced cancers. Libraries were prepared by immunoSEQ multiplex PCR; TCRdb keeps only in-frame clonotypes and omits some of them. The sample records around 60,000 clones, around 87% being singletons. The specimen comprised CD4+ or CD8+ T cells sorted from blood, sampled in a trial of the OX40 agonist ivuxolimab. The receptors come from an adult with an advanced solid tumor such as melanoma, head and neck, liver or kidney cancer.

This sequence joins TRBV28 and TRBJ1-6, with D unclear. V lost 5 bases to trimming and J lost 11 bases, with 22 bases between them. Per germline, CDR1 MDHEN and CDR2 SYDVKM. There are 16 residues in the CDR3. CDR3 DNA: TGTGCCAGCAGTACCATCTCCGGGCTTATGGGTCCACCCCTCCACTTT. Translation: CASSTISGLMGPPLHF.

Only one count was recorded for this clone. The V and J genes are TRBV5-5 and TRBJ1-5; D not certain. Germline V CDR1 and CDR2: SGHKS, YYEKEE (reference sequence). This CDR3 region has 17 residues. Trimming stripped 0 bases from V and 2 bases from J, with 15 bases between. As DNA, the CDR3 is TGTGCCAGCAGCTTGGTATTTTCGGGTCTTGGCAATCAGCCCCAGCATTTT. It translates to CASSLVFSGLGNQPQHF.

J is TRBJ2-2 and V is TRBV18; the D call may be TRBD1 or TRBD2 (5 bases each). Between the trimmed V and J ends, which lost 0 bases and 6 bases, there was a span of 14 bases. The CDR3 runs to 16 residues. Germline loops: CDR1 KGHSH, CDR2 LQKENI. The CDR3 sequence: CASSPPGPAYSGELFF. CDR3 bases: TGTGCCAGCTCACCACCGGGACCCGCTTACTCCGGGGAGCTGTTTTTT. Drawing the rest from reference TRBV18 and TRBJ2-2, the complete variable domain is NAGVMQNPRHLVRRRGQEARLRCSPMKGHSHVYWYRQLPEEGLKFMVYLQKENIIDESGMPKERFSAEFPKEGPSILRIQQVVRGDSAAYFCASSPPGPAYSGELFFGEGSRLTVL.

The chain is built from TRBV28 and TRBJ2-7, with 9 positions matching TRBD1. The CDR3 totals 15 residues. V dropped 1 base and J dropped 6; count of bases not matched to a gene: 7. Germline V gene data show CDR1 as MDHEN and CDR2 as SYDVKM. For the CDR3, the DNA is TGTGCCAGCAGTTTATTGAGGACAGGGGCGGGCGAGCAGTACTTC. This translates into CASSLLRTGAGEQYF.

The chain joins TRBV2 to TRBJ1-5; 7 nucleotides agree with TRBD1. Germline CDR1 and CDR2: SNHLY and FYNNEI. V dropped 5 bases and J dropped 7; count of bases not matched to a gene: 5. The CDR3 has 13 residues. CDR3 DNA: TGTGCCAGCAGTTACACAGGGGAACAGCCCCAGCATTTT. Translating it yields CASSYTGEQPQHF.

The V gene is TRBV7-2, the J gene TRBJ2-7; 9 positions agree with TRBD2. J was trimmed by 3 bases and V by 4 bases; bases with no gene match: 4. In germline, CDR1 is SGHTA, CDR2 FQGNSA. The CDR3 spans 14 residues. The CDR3 region is CASSSLAGVYEQYF. The CDR3, as DNA: TGTGCCAGCAGCTCTTTAGCGGGGGTCTACGAGCAGTACTTC.

This clone was picked up one time. The chain uses TRBV18 and TRBJ1-3; no clear D. V was cut by 6 bases and J by 2 bases, with 11 bases left in between. The CDR3 has 14 amino acids. CDR1 and CDR2 (germline): KGHSH, LQKENI. This CDR3 reads CASSLVGTGNTIYF. DNA of the CDR3: TGTGCCAGCTCCCTCGTCGGCACTGGAAACACCATATATTTT.

The J gene is TRBJ1-2, the V gene TRBV6-6; D call uncertain. V lost 0 bases and J 8 bases, leaving 13 bases between the germline ends. Germline CDR1 reads MNHNY; CDR2 reads SVGAGI (reference sequence). The CDR3 spans 14 residues. The CDR3 here is CASSYSGIGRGYTF. In nucleotides, the CDR3 is TGTGCCAGCAGTTACTCTGGCATAGGCAGGGGCTACACCTTC.

The V and J genes are TRBV6-1 and TRBJ1-1; a weak D match, TRBD1 (6 bases). The germline gives CDR1 MNHNS, CDR2 SASEGT. Trimming stripped 5 bases from V and 2 bases from J, with 9 bases between. CDR3 size: 13 residues. CDR3 amino acids: CASSTGANTEAFF. The CDR3, as DNA: TGTGCCAGCAGTACGGGGGCTAACACTGAAGCTTTCTTT.

This sequence joins TRBV7-8 and TRBJ2-7; D unresolved. The CDR3 spans 13 residues. Germline assignment: CDR1 SGHVS and CDR2 FQNEAQ. Trimming removed 2 bases at V and 1 base at J, with 6 bases between. CDR3 loop: CASSLSQSYEQYF. DNA of the CDR3: TGTGCCAGCAGCTTAAGCCAGTCCTACGAGCAGTACTTC.

In this sample, this clone turned up once. In DNA, the CDR3 is TGCGCCAGCACCCTGGCCAGGGGGCGTCCTAATGAAAAACTGTTTTTT. Amino acid sequence: CASTLARGRPNEKLFF. This chain uses TRBV5-1 with TRBJ1-4; 8 bases fit TRBD1. Germline V gene data show CDR1 as SGHRS and CDR2 as YFSETQ. The CDR3 spans 16 residues. The junction had 10 bases not matched to a gene; V was cut back by 6 bases and J by 3 bases.

The table lists this clone with a count of one. V and J are TRBV6-1 and TRBJ1-4; TRBD1 agrees at 7 bases. V shed 6 bases, J shed 4 bases, and the junction held 2 bases outside the gene matches. This CDR3 comprises 13 residues. Germline-derived CDR1 and CDR2 are MNHNS and SASEGT. The CDR3 sequence is CASRGTVNEKLFF. The CDR3 region has the DNA TGTGCCAGCAGAGGGACAGTTAATGAAAAACTGTTTTTT.

The chain joins TRBV11-3 to TRBJ2-3; 11 bases align to TRBD2. The ends lost 1 base at V and 6 bases at J; junction bases unmatched: 6. In germline, CDR1 is SGHNT, CDR2 YENEEA. The CDR3 extends over 16 amino acids. CDR3 amino acids: CASSLGLAGNIDTQYF. DNA for the CDR3: TGTGCCAGCAGCTTAGGACTAGCGGGAAATATTGATACGCAGTATTTT.

V gene TRBV5-1 combines with J gene TRBJ2-2; no clear D gene. The germline CDR1 and CDR2 sequences are SGHRS and YFSETQ. Between the trimmed V and J ends, which lost 0 bases and 2 bases, there was a span of 5 bases. The CDR3 runs 14 residues. The CDR3: CASSLGHNTGELFF. As DNA, the CDR3 is TGCGCCAGCAGCTTGGGGCACAACACCGGGGAGCTGTTTTTT.

This chain joins TRBV6-5 and TRBJ1-1; 10 bases line up with TRBD1. The CDR3 covers 15 residues. V lost 0 bases and J lost 8; bases outside the gene matches: 6. Germline lookup yields CDR1 MNHEY and CDR2 SVGAGI. The CDR3 bases are TGTGCCAGCAGTTACTCCTCACCGGGACAGGGGGAAGCTTTCTTT. Protein: CASSYSSPGQGEAFF.

The chain is built from TRBV28 and TRBJ2-1; D is uncertain. V lost 1 base, J lost 5 bases, and 9 bases lay in between. The CDR3 has 14 residues. The germline V gene encodes CDR1 MDHEN and CDR2 SYDVKM. The CDR3 loop is CASSLSAGNNEQFF. The CDR3 DNA is TGTGCCAGCAGTTTATCGGCAGGAAACAATGAGCAGTTCTTC.

The chain combines TRBV7-9 with TRBJ2-6; no definite D call. The CDR3 runs to 17 residues. The germline V gene encodes CDR1 SEHNR and CDR2 FQNEAQ (reference sequence). V lost 3 bases, J lost 1 base, and 13 bases lay in between. The DNA of the CDR3 is TGTGCCAGCAGCTTGGCCTACGCCCAGTCTGGGGCCAACGTCCTGACTTTC. Residues: CASSLAYAQSGANVLTF.

This clone was recorded once. The chain uses TRBV2 and TRBJ2-5, with D perhaps assigned TRBD1 or TRBD2 (5 bases each). In germline, CDR1 is SNHLY, CDR2 FYNNEI. CDR3 size: 13 residues. V was trimmed by 6 bases and J by 4 bases, leaving 12 bases between them. CDR3: CASSWDGRETQYF. The CDR3 region has the DNA TGTGCCAGCAGCTGGGACGGCAGAGAGACCCAGTACTTC. Combining the CDR3 with reference TRBV2 and TRBJ2-5 gives the whole variable domain EPEVTQTPSHQVTQMGQEVILRCVPISNHLYFYWYRQILGQKVEFLVSFYNNEISEKSEIFDDQFSVERPDGSNFTLKIRSTKLEDSAMYFCASSWDGRETQYFGPGTRLLVL.

This chain links TRBV6-6 with TRBJ2-7, with unresolved D. The CDR3 length is 15 residues. Trimming took 2 bases from V and 1 from J, leaving 12 bases between them. Germline lookup yields CDR1 MNHNY and CDR2 SVGAGI (reference sequence). The CDR3 is CASSYDPGSSYEQYF. The DNA of the CDR3 is TGTGCCAGCAGTTACGATCCGGGCAGTTCCTACGAGCAGTACTTC.

The rearrangement uses TRBV5-8 and TRBJ1-5, with a weak D call TRBD1 (5 bases). CDR3 length equals 14 residues. The germline V and J ends were trimmed by 3 bases and 5 bases, with 12 bases remaining between them. The V gene's germline CDR1 is SGHTS and CDR2 YDEGEE. CDR3 DNA: TGTGCCAGCAGCTCCCAAGACAGTGATCAGCCCCAGCATTTT. Protein product: CASSSQDSDQPQHF.

The gene calls are TRBV6-5 and TRBJ1-2, with a possible D match to TRBD1 (5 bases). V was shortened by 2 bases and J by 6 bases, with 10 bases between the two germline ends. This CDR3 contains 13 residues. Germline CDR1 and CDR2: MNHEY and SVGAGI. The CDR3: CASSYAVGDGYTF. In DNA, the CDR3 is TGTGCCAGCAGTTACGCAGTGGGGGATGGCTACACCTTC.

The chain recombines TRBV27 with TRBJ1-5, with TRBD1 identical over 7 bases. The trim removed 3 bases at V and 0 bases at J, leaving 8 bases unmatched. The CDR3 runs 17 residues. The V gene's germline CDR1 is MNHEY and CDR2 SMNVEV (reference sequence). The CDR3, as DNA: TGTGCCAGCAGTTTCAGGGGGGGCCAGTATAGCAATCAGCCCCAGCATTTT. Encoded protein: CASSFRGGQYSNQPQHF.

The chain employs TRBV7-9 and TRBJ1-4, with D possibly being TRBD1 (5 bases). Germline CDR1 and CDR2: SEHNR and FQNEAQ (reference sequence). V was pared by 5 bases and J by 0 bases, with 16 bases between. CDR3 length: 17 residues. CDR3 sequence reads: CASSTRDRGTTNEKLFF. In DNA, the CDR3 is TGTGCCAGCAGCACACGCGATCGGGGCACAACTAATGAAAAACTGTTTTTT.

This clone was seen just once. CDR3 sequence: CASSFRGQLNTEAFF. CDR3 coding DNA: TGCGCCAGCAGCTTCAGGGGACAGTTGAACACTGAAGCTTTCTTT. V gene TRBV5-1 combines with J gene TRBJ1-1; TRBD1 matches 7 bases. CDR3 length: 15 amino acids. Germline values: CDR1 SGHRS, CDR2 YFSETQ. After removal of 2 bases from V and 0 bases from J, the junction contained 4 bases not matched to a gene.

V usage is TRBV28 and J usage is TRBJ2-1, with D possibly being TRBD2 (6 bases). The CDR3 consists of 16 residues. Germline V gene data show CDR1 as MDHEN and CDR2 as SYDVKM. Deletions cut 0 bases from V and 0 bases from J, with 9 bases between. CDR3 residues: CASSLWTGSSYNEQFF. CDR3 nucleotide sequence: TGTGCCAGCAGTTTATGGACCGGGAGCTCCTACAATGAGCAGTTCTTC.

This clone was found once. The chain combines TRBV29-1 with TRBJ2-1, with D perhaps TRBD2 (6 bases). Looked up from germline, CDR1 is SQVTM and CDR2 is ANQGSEA. The CDR3 has 18 amino acids. V was shortened by 3 bases and J by 4 bases, with 25 bases between the two germline ends. The CDR3 spells CSVDGVARLGTGYNEQFF. CDR3 coding DNA: TGCAGCGTTGATGGGGTAGCTCGGTTGGGGACTGGATACAATGAGCAGTTCTTC.

This clone is a singleton in its sample. This sequence joins TRBV30 and TRBJ1-1; the D gene is possibly TRBD1 (6 bases). V lost 0 bases and J 5 bases, leaving 16 bases between the germline ends. The CDR3 spans 15 residues. Per germline, CDR1 GTSNPN and CDR2 SVGIG (reference sequence). As DNA, the CDR3 is TGTGCCTGGAGTGTACGACCGGGGGCAGGTACTGAAGCTTTCTTT. Protein sequence: CAWSVRPGAGTEAFF.

The V gene is TRBV6-5, the J gene TRBJ2-1, with 9 bases fitting TRBD2. The CDR3 is 13 amino acids. V lost 4 bases and J lost 8; bases outside the gene matches: 3. From germline, CDR1 is MNHEY and CDR2 SVGAGI. The CDR3 loop reads CASSSRLADEQFF. As DNA, the CDR3 is TGTGCCAGCAGTTCGCGACTAGCGGATGAGCAGTTCTTC.

The V call is TRBV7-3, the J call TRBJ2-7; tentative D call: TRBD1 (6 bases). This CDR3 region has 16 residues. V lost 3 bases to trimming and J lost 5 bases, with 20 bases between them. The germline V gene encodes CDR1 SGHTA and CDR2 FQGTGA. The chain's CDR3 is CASSFRAQGRNDEQYF. CDR3 nucleotides: TGTGCCAGCAGCTTTAGGGCCCAGGGGCGTAACGACGAGCAGTACTTC.

The chain combines TRBV7-2 with TRBJ1-3; D unresolved. The germline V gene has CDR1 SGHTA and CDR2 FQGNSA. The CDR3 is 13 residues long. Trimming left V 2 bases short and J 4 bases short, with 6 bases between. The CDR3 region is CASSLQSGNTIYF. The CDR3 DNA follows: TGTGCCAGCAGCTTACAGTCGGGAAACACCATATATTTT.

The chain is built from TRBV7-9 and TRBJ1-2; D not certain. The V gene lost 5 bases and the J gene lost 2 bases, with 15 bases spanning the gap. The CDR3 consists of 15 residues. CDR1 SEHNR and CDR2 FQNEAQ come from the germline V gene (reference sequence). The CDR3 DNA sequence: TGTGCCAGCAGCCTCGGGATCGACCGGAACTATGGCTACACCTTC. This gives the protein CASSLGIDRNYGYTF.

The rearrangement joins TRBV6-1 to TRBJ1-1, with 12 positions matching TRBD1. This CDR3 is 16 amino acids long. V trimming: 4 bases; J trimming: 5 bases; junction bases outside the gene matches: 8. Germline CDR1 reads MNHNS; CDR2 reads SASEGT. The CDR3 DNA reads TGTGCCAGCAGTGTTCCCGGGACAGGGGGCCGGACTGAAGCTTTCTTT. Encoded protein: CASSVPGTGGRTEAFF.